This entry features one T cell receptor (beta chain) sequence. It has no known antigen specificity. No quality values exist for individual bases; no much larger clone is one base distant. The library was built by means of PCR. Sequenced on an Illumina HiSeq 2500. TCR library preparation used molecular barcoding, with unique molecular identifiers applied to normalize quantification of the TCRbeta repertoire. TCRdb reprocessing: public reads trimmed at Q25 with fastp, clones called with MiXCR, in-frame beta chains kept. When rows share a CDR3 protein, they turn into one entry using the most common DNA and genes. Here the sample has 200,000 to 250,000 distinct CDR3 sequences; 20% to 30% occur a single time. Clones ranked in the top ten supply around 4.8% of the sample. The treatment or condition tag for this specimen amounts to: allogeneic hematopoietic cell transplantation with graft depleted of TCRalphabeta T cells and CD19 B cells. The children who served as transplant recipients had been given grafts of TCRalphabeta/CD19-depleted allogeneic hematopoietic cells.

The CDR3 has 18 amino acids, counting the end cysteine and phenylalanine. The CDR3 DNA has 54 bases and is translated from base 1. From a lookup of the germline V gene, CDR1 and CDR2 are MGHRA and YSYEKL. Trimming removed 4 bases from V and 2 bases from J, leaving 21 bases between the germline ends. The data stem from a study of T-cell reconstitution after alpha-beta-depleted transplantation in children (TCRdb year 2016). At the level of the whole study: Using TCR repertoire profiling, the study quantitatively followed how T-cell immune reconstitution unfolded in children after TCRalphabeta/CD19-depleted allogeneic hematopoietic cell transplantation. Overall study results and their limits: Over the following months the frequencies of hyperexpanded clones went down, and after one year T-cell counts and TCRbeta diversity were mostly credited to newly produced T cells. In some patients, high TCRbeta diversity at day 60 was attributed to recipient T cells and intrathymic progenitors that had survived conditioning. The apparently early alphabetaT-cell count recovery about two months after transplant was reportedly dependent on only several hundred rapidly expanded clones derived from non-depleted graft cells.

The source is a female patient aged 2-10 years who had a stem cell transplant for congenital amegakaryocytic thrombocytopenia, so the T cells may come from the graft donor. The sample here was PBMCs, mostly from graft donor cells, taken 360 days after TCRalphabeta/CD19-depleted stem cell transplant. Here the chain combines TRBV4-1 and TRBJ2-1, with the D segment identity uncertain. CDR3 loop: CASSRKAVQSETYNEQFF. The DNA sequence follows: TGCGCCAGCAGCCGCAAGGCGGTCCAGAGCGAGACCTACAATGAGCAGTTCTTC.